The rows below give T cell receptor beta chains drawn from one sample of a study of blood T cell repertoires in COVID-19. Measured with immunoSEQ multiplex PCR; TCRdb has only the in-frame clones, and not every one. The sample holds some 70,000 clones, 80% to 90% seen once. The sequencing input was peripheral blood. The receptors here all came from a woman older than 75 with active COVID-19. Each CDR3 is given with its conserved first and last residue. A D gene is named only where the DNA matches it firmly. The size of a clone is reported for some rows only, either as once, few or many, or as a class for expanded clones.

v_gene,d_gene,abundance,j_gene,CDR3aa
TRBV5-1,TRBD2,NA,TRBJ2-2,CASSAGTRGQTGELFF
TRBV5-4,TRBD1,NA,TRBJ2-7,CASSLVGQGSHEQYF
TRBV6-6,TRBD1,NA,TRBJ2-7,CASSLQGARGEQYF
TRBV7-4,NA,once,TRBJ2-1,CASSLAPNQYNEQFF
TRBV4-1,NA,NA,TRBJ2-4,CASSQGRGLAKNIQYF
TRBV9,NA,NA,TRBJ2-1,CASSPHSGAYNEQFF
TRBV28,NA,NA,TRBJ2-3,CASSSSRGGPSTDTQYF
TRBV10-3,NA,NA,TRBJ2-2,CAISEQTPNTGELFF
TRBV28,TRBD1,NA,TRBJ1-1,CASSLYPQGTGGYGTEAFF
TRBV28,TRBD1,NA,TRBJ1-2,CASSGTGFGYTF
TRBV18,NA,NA,TRBJ2-2,CASSSSGVDGELFF
TRBV5-1,TRBD1,few,TRBJ1-6,CASSLRDRTYNSPLHF
TRBV28,NA,NA,TRBJ2-5,CASSLGLGGETQYF
TRBV7-9,TRBD2,NA,TRBJ2-7,CASSLAGGAAQYF
TRBV7-9,TRBD2,NA,TRBJ2-7,CASSFSGSSYEQYF
TRBV29-1,NA,NA,TRBJ2-7,CSVGYGQGMEQYF
TRBV18,TRBD1,NA,TRBJ2-7,CASSPPGQGAHEQYF
TRBV18,NA,NA,TRBJ1-2,CASSPESNYGYTF
TRBV3-1/TRBV3-2,TRBD2,few,TRBJ2-3,CASSQATTLAGSTDTQYF
TRBV7-2,TRBD2,once,TRBJ2-5,CASSISGRAAETQYF
TRBV19,TRBD1,NA,TRBJ2-2,CASSMGTGTNGELFF
TRBV6-5,NA,NA,TRBJ1-6,CASGEESYNSPLHF
TRBV28,TRBD1,once,TRBJ2-7,CASRSGGVTYEQYF
TRBV30,TRBD1,once,TRBJ2-4,CAWRGQGARAKNIQYF
TRBV4-2,TRBD2,NA,TRBJ2-1,CASSPRTSSYNEQFF
TRBV7-9,TRBD2,NA,TRBJ2-2,CASSFAGGTGELFF
TRBV6-5,TRBD1,NA,TRBJ1-5,CASSRQGGQPQHF
TRBV7-8,TRBD2,NA,TRBJ2-7,CASSLVGGSPHEQYF
TRBV7-9,TRBD1,NA,TRBJ1-2,CASSPDGQGSYGYTF
TRBV10-3,NA,NA,TRBJ2-5,CAISEAVQETQYF
TRBV2,NA,NA,TRBJ1-3,CASSVFRGSSGNTIYF
TRBV5-1,NA,few,TRBJ2-2,CASSSGDYYTGELFF
TRBV4-2,TRBD2,NA,TRBJ2-2,CASRSRERNTGELFF
TRBV20-1,NA,NA,TRBJ2-1,CSAGGLGFQFF
TRBV24-1,NA,NA,TRBJ2-3,CATSGPGGNPTDTQYF
TRBV5-4,NA,NA,TRBJ2-7,CASSPGGRSLEQYF
TRBV5-1,TRBD1,NA,TRBJ1-4,CASSLGDRTTNEKLFF
TRBV24-1,NA,NA,TRBJ2-5,CATSDLSRETQYF
TRBV20-1,NA,NA,TRBJ2-1,CSAWTHSEQFF
TRBV19,NA,NA,TRBJ2-6,CASSTGGANVLTF
TRBV10-2,NA,few,TRBJ1-2,CASRASTNYGYTF
TRBV7-8,TRBD1,NA,TRBJ2-2,CASSPQGATGELFF
TRBV6-1,TRBD1,once,TRBJ2-1,CASSEDPPGQGDNEQFF
TRBV6-2/TRBV6-3,NA,NA,TRBJ2-2,CASSVSANTGELFF
TRBV28,TRBD1,NA,TRBJ1-6,CASTFRDRNNSPLHF
TRBV7-2,NA,NA,TRBJ2-7,CASSLERKTGVYEQYF
TRBV10-3,TRBD1,NA,TRBJ1-2,CAISEGLPTGGGYGYTF
TRBV5-1,NA,NA,TRBJ2-1,CASSPGHAYNEQFF
TRBV2,TRBD2,NA,TRBJ2-2,CASLAGVRTGELFF
TRBV2,TRBD1,few,TRBJ1-2,CASTASGTGTGYTF
TRBV28,NA,NA,TRBJ1-6,CASRRRPQPLHF